Included here is one T cell receptor beta chain sequence, with context. Repertoires were generated with immunoSEQ multiplex PCR, while TCRdb's copy carries only in-frame clones and drops some. The sample shows 70,000 or so clones, more than 75% of them seen only once. Germline V lookup: CDR1 SEHNR, CDR2 FQNEAQ (reference sequence). The CDR3 extends over 12 amino acids. The V end lost 4 bases, the J end lost 0 bases, and 4 bases lay between the germline ends. The data stem from a study of T cell changes during pregnancy in multiple sclerosis. This material consisted of peripheral blood, taken in the third trimester of pregnancy. The chain uses TRBV7-9 and TRBJ2-7, with D unclear. This sequence originates from a female donor with multiple sclerosis, enrolled in a pregnancy study. The CDR3 sequence is CASSSSSYEQYF. The CDR3 DNA reads TGTGCCAGCAGCTCTAGCTCCTACGAGCAGTACTTC.